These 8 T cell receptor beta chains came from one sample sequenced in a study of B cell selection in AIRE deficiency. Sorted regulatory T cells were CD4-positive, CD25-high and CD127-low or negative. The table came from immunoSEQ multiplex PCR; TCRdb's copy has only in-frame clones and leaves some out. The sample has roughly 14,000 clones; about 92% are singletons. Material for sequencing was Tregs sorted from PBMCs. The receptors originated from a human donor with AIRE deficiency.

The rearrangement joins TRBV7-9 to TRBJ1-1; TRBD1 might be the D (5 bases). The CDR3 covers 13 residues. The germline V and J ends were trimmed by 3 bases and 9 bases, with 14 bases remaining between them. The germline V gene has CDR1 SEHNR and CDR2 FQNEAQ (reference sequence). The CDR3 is CASSLGPLVQAFF. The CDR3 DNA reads TGTGCCAGCAGCTTGGGACCGCTAGTACAAGCTTTCTTT.

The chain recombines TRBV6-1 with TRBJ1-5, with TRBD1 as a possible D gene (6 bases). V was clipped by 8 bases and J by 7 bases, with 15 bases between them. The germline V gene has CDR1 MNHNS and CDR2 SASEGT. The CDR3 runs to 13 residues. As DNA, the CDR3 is TGTGCCAGCGGGCAGGGGATAGAGCAGCCCCAGCATTTT. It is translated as CASGQGIEQPQHF.

DNA of the CDR3: TGTGCCGTAGGCAGGGGGCAGTTGTTTAACACTGAAGCTTTCTTT. It is translated as CAVGRGQLFNTEAFF. The rearrangement joins TRBV28 to TRBJ1-1; the match to TRBD1 covers 8 bases. The germline CDR1 and CDR2 sequences are MDHEN and SYDVKM. There are 15 residues in the CDR3. V dropped 11 bases and J dropped 2; count of bases not matched to a gene: 13.

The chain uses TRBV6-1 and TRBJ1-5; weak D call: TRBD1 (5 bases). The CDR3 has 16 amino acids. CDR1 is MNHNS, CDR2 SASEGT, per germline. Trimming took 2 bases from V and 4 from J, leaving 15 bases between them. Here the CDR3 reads CASSEWGRGMNQPQHF. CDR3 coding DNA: TGTGCCAGCAGTGAATGGGGAAGGGGCATGAATCAGCCCCAGCATTTT.

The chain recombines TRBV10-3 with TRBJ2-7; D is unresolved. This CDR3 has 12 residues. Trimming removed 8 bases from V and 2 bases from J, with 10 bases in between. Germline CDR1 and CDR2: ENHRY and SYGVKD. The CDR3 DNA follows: TGTGCCATCGGGCAGGTGCCCTACGAGCAGTACTTC. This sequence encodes CAIGQVPYEQYF.

In nucleotides, the CDR3 is TGTGCCAGCAGCCAAGACAGCTGGGACGGTCAGCCCCAGCATTTT. Translating gives CASSQDSWDGQPQHF. The rearrangement links TRBV5-4 to TRBJ1-5, with D maybe TRBD1 (5 bases). Trimming pared 4 bases from V and 6 bases from J, leaving 17 bases between. CDR3 length: 15 amino acids. The germline V gene has CDR1 SGHNT and CDR2 YYREEE (reference sequence). The full variable domain, with the rest looked up from reference TRBV5-4 and TRBJ1-5, is ETGVTQSPTHLIKTRGQQVTLRCSSQSGHNTVSWYQQALGQGPQFIFQYYREEENGRGNFPPRFSGLQFPNYSSELNVNALELDDSALYLCASSQDSWDGQPQHFGDGTRLSIL.

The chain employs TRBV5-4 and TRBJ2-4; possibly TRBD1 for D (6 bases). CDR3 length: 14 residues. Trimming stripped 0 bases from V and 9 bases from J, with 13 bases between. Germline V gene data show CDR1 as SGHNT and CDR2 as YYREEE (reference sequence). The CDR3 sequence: CASSLVQQGSIQYF. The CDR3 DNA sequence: TGTGCCAGCAGCTTGGTGCAGCAGGGGAGCATTCAGTACTTC.

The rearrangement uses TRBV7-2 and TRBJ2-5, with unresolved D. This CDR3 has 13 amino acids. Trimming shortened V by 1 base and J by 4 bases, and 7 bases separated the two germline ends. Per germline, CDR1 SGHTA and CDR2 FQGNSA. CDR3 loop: CASSLGQLETQYF. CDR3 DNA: TGTGCCAGCAGCTTAGGCCAGCTAGAGACCCAGTACTTC.